The 21 T cell receptor beta chains given below trace back to one sample, sequenced in a study of memory CD4+ T cells and cytomegalovirus serostatus. The protocol was immunoSEQ multiplex PCR, while the TCRdb copy is restricted to in-frame clones and leaves out a portion. The table has about 56,000 clones, about 80% seen once; the top ten hold approximately 0.43%. The sort gate was single viable CD3+CD4+CD8-CD45RO+ cells for memory CD4+ T cells. Material for sequencing was memory CD4+ T cells from blood. All receptors derive from an adult in good health and CMV-seronegative.

This clone showed up just a few times. The chain combines TRBV6-1 with TRBJ1-2; D gene uncertain. Germline V gene sequence: CDR1 MNHNS, CDR2 SASEGT. Trimming pared 1 base from V and 7 bases from J, leaving 4 bases between. The CDR3 runs 11 residues. The CDR3 protein is CASSEVAGYTF. For the CDR3, the DNA is TGTGCCAGCAGTGAAGTAGCTGGCTACACCTTC.

The chain recombines TRBV27 with TRBJ2-7, with 7 bases matching TRBD1. The germline CDR1 and CDR2 sequences are MNHEY and SMNVEV (reference sequence). The CDR3 runs 16 residues. The ends lost 2 bases at V and 6 bases at J; junction bases unmatched: 13. CDR3 sequence reads: CASSLRLLDRTSEQYF. The CDR3 nucleotides read TGTGCCAGCAGTTTACGCCTCTTGGACAGGACGAGCGAGCAGTACTTC.

The V call is TRBV4-3, the J call TRBJ2-5; 7 nucleotides line up with TRBD1. The CDR3 covers 13 residues. Germline assignment: CDR1 LGHNA and CDR2 YSLEER. After removal of 4 bases from V and 5 bases from J, the junction contained 4 bases not matched to a gene. The DNA for the CDR3 is TGCGCCAGCAGCCTAAGGGGGCGGGAGACCCAGTACTTC. It codes for CASSLRGRETQYF.

This clone turned up a few times. The CDR3 region is CAWARGRGPTEAFF. The CDR3 coding sequence is TGTGCCTGGGCCCGAGGCAGGGGGCCCACTGAAGCTTTCTTT. The V and J genes are TRBV30 and TRBJ1-1; TRBD1 matches at 8 bases. V was pared by 5 bases and J by 4 bases, with 9 bases of the junction left unmatched. The CDR3 spans 14 residues. Germline CDR1 is GTSNPN and CDR2 is SVGIG (reference sequence).

This chain uses TRBV5-6 with TRBJ1-2; D is uncertain. The germline V and J ends were trimmed by 3 bases and 7 bases, with 13 bases remaining between them. The CDR3 spans 13 residues. CDR1 SGHDT and CDR2 YYEEEE come from the germline V gene. Here the CDR3 reads CASSSGRSGGYTF. Written as DNA, the CDR3 is TGTGCCAGCAGCTCGGGGAGAAGTGGTGGCTACACCTTC.

V is TRBV11-2 and J is TRBJ2-3; D remains ambiguous. CDR1 is SGHAT, CDR2 FQNNGV, per germline. Trimming stripped 0 bases from V and 1 base from J, with 8 bases between. This CDR3 region has 15 residues. CDR3 sequence (DNA): TGTGCCAGCAGCTTAGATTGGATCCGCACAGATACGCAGTATTTT. Its protein is CASSLDWIRTDTQYF.

In its sample, this clone was seen once. This sequence joins TRBV5-6 and TRBJ1-2; 7 bases are shared with TRBD1. Germline assignment: CDR1 SGHDT and CDR2 YYEEEE. V lost 4 bases, J lost 3 bases, and 6 bases stayed unmatched. This CDR3 has 14 amino acids. DNA of the CDR3: TGTGCCAGCAGCAGGGGACAGAACTACTATGGCTACACCTTC. Its protein is CASSRGQNYYGYTF.

J is TRBJ1-2 and V is TRBV18; the match to TRBD1 covers 8 bases. The CDR3 has 13 residues. Germline loops: CDR1 KGHSH, CDR2 LQKENI. Trimming took 3 bases from V and 6 from J; bases not matched to a gene: 3. CDR3 nucleotides: TGTGCCAGCTCACCCGCGACAGGGGATGGCTACACCTTC. Translating gives CASSPATGDGYTF. The full variable domain, completed using reference TRBV18 and TRBJ1-2, is NAGVMQNPRHLVRRRGQEARLRCSPMKGHSHVYWYRQLPEEGLKFMVYLQKENIIDESGMPKERFSAEFPKEGPSILRIQQVVRGDSAAYFCASSPATGDGYTFGSGTRLTVV.

This clone was observed a single time. The chain links TRBV19 to TRBJ1-2; weak D call: TRBD1 (5 bases). Trimming took 5 bases from V and 4 from J, leaving 8 bases between them. The germline V gene has CDR1 LNHDA and CDR2 SQIVND (reference sequence). The CDR3 sequence is 12 residues long. DNA of the CDR3: TGTGCCAGTAGTGAGGACACCTATGGCTACACCTTC. As protein: CASSEDTYGYTF.

This chain joins TRBV19 and TRBJ2-2; the D is unclear. Deletions cut 6 bases from V and 1 base from J, with 12 bases between. The CDR3 is 15 residues long. CDR1 LNHDA and CDR2 SQIVND come from the germline V gene (reference sequence). CDR3 nucleotides: TGTGCCAGTAGGCTCTCCAACATGAACACCGGGGAGCTGTTTTTT. As protein: CASRLSNMNTGELFF.

The chain links TRBV11-3 to TRBJ2-1; no firm D call. CDR1 SGHNT and CDR2 YENEEA come from the germline V gene. V lost 4 bases and J 10 bases, leaving 14 bases between the germline ends. The CDR3 consists of 13 residues. The CDR3 DNA sequence: TGTGCCAGCAGCTCCGGACCCGTTGGCGAGCAGTTCTTC. Translating it yields CASSSGPVGEQFF.

The V call is TRBV5-1, the J call TRBJ1-4; D not certain. Germline CDR1 reads SGHRS; CDR2 reads YFSETQ. Trimming cost V 0 bases and J 6 bases, with 15 bases left between them. The CDR3 consists of 16 residues. CDR3 loop: CASSLGRAAGDEKLFF. The CDR3 nucleotides are TGCGCCAGCAGCTTGGGACGGGCGGCGGGTGATGAAAAACTGTTTTTT. The variable domain in full, with the rest retrieved from reference TRBV5-1 and TRBJ1-4, is KAGVTQTPRYLIKTRGQQVTLSCSPISGHRSVSWYQQTPGQGLQFLFEYFSETQRNKGNFPGRFSGRQFSNSRSEMNVSTLELGDSALYLCASSLGRAAGDEKLFFGSGTQLSVL.

The chain combines TRBV27 with TRBJ1-6; TRBD1 matches at 10 bases. Per the germline V gene, CDR1 is MNHEY and CDR2 is SMNVEV (reference sequence). The CDR3 loop spans 16 amino acids. V trimming: 6 bases; J trimming: 7 bases; junction bases outside the gene matches: 9. The DNA of the CDR3 is TGTGCCAGCAGCCCGATACCGGGACAGGGGAATTCACCCCTCCACTTT. Translated: CASSPIPGQGNSPLHF.

The J gene is TRBJ1-6, the V gene TRBV2; 8 positions match TRBD1. The J segment lost 7 bases and the V segment lost 5 bases, leaving 7 bases of the junction unmatched. This CDR3 is 15 amino acids long. Germline V gene data show CDR1 as SNHLY and CDR2 as FYNNEI. DNA of the CDR3: TGTGCCAGCAGTCATGGACAGGGCGCGAATTCACCCCTCCACTTT. It specifies CASSHGQGANSPLHF.

The CDR3 loop reads CASSSLAGTDTQYF. CDR3 bases: TGTGCCAGCAGCTCACTAGCGGGCACAGATACGCAGTATTTT. The chain uses TRBV7-9 and TRBJ2-3; 8 nucleotides match TRBD2. The CDR3 is 14 residues long. The germline gives CDR1 SEHNR, CDR2 FQNEAQ (reference sequence). The V segment lost 4 bases and the J segment 1 base; nucleotides outside the gene matches: 1.

This sequence joins TRBV5-6 and TRBJ2-3; no definite D call. The CDR3 runs to 13 residues. Germline CDR1 and CDR2: SGHDT and YYEEEE. Trimming shortened V by 3 bases and J by 5 bases, and 10 bases separated the two germline ends. The CDR3 loop reads CASSSRGRDTQYF. Written as DNA, the CDR3 is TGTGCCAGCAGCTCCCGCGGCAGAGATACGCAGTATTTT.

This clone has just a few counts. This rearrangement joins TRBV7-3 to TRBJ1-6, with TRBD1 as a possible D gene (5 bases). Between the trimmed V and J ends, which lost 5 bases and 10 bases, there was a span of 18 bases. Germline V gene sequence: CDR1 SGHTA, CDR2 FQGTGA. This CDR3 region has 15 residues. The CDR3 loop reads CASSLSAGVGSPLHF. The CDR3 region has the DNA TGTGCCAGCAGCCTGTCCGCGGGGGTGGGATCACCCCTCCACTTT. Together with reference TRBV7-3 and TRBJ1-6, the CDR3 gives the full variable domain: GAGVSQTPSNKVTEKGKYVELRCDPISGHTALYWYRQSLGQGPEFLIYFQGTGAADDSGLPNDRFFAVRPEGSVSTLKIQRTERGDSAVYLCASSLSAGVGSPLHFGNGTRLTVT.

CDR3 DNA: TGTGCCAGCAGCGTAGGTGGGGGGACGGTATCACCCCTCCACTTT. This encodes CASSVGGGTVSPLHF. The chain employs TRBV9 and TRBJ1-6; TRBD1 is a possible D gene (5 bases). This CDR3 region has 15 residues. Germline assignment: CDR1 SGDLS and CDR2 YYNGEE. V gave up 0 bases and J gave up 10 bases, with 14 bases separating them.

J is TRBJ1-1 and V is TRBV28; D remains ambiguous. The V gene lost 6 bases and the J gene lost 3 bases, with 23 bases spanning the gap. The CDR3 is made up of 17 amino acids. From germline, CDR1 is MDHEN and CDR2 SYDVKM. CDR3 nucleotides: TGTGCCAGCAGACCTACCGCAAGGTTTCGGAGGGACACTGAAGCTTTCTTT. It encodes CASRPTARFRRDTEAFF. Full variable domain (remainder filled in from reference TRBV28 and TRBJ1-1): DVKVTQSSRYLVKRTGEKVFLECVQDMDHENMFWYRQDPGLGLRLIYFSYDVKMKEKGDIPEGYSVSREKKERFSLILESASTNQTSMYLCASRPTARFRRDTEAFFGQGTRLTVV.

This rearrangement joins TRBV28 to TRBJ1-2, with D tentatively TRBD1 (5 bases). Trimming took off 6 bases at V and 8 bases at J, with 13 bases between the two ends. The CDR3 loop spans 12 amino acids. Germline V gene sequence: CDR1 MDHEN, CDR2 SYDVKM. The CDR3, as DNA: TGTGCCAGCAGATTAAGGGGCGTCGGCTACACCTTC. Translated: CASRLRGVGYTF.

V usage is TRBV2 and J usage is TRBJ2-5; possible D gene TRBD2, 5 bases. There are 14 residues in the CDR3. Germline V gene lookup returns CDR1 SNHLY and CDR2 FYNNEI. V lost 8 bases, J lost 2 bases, and 15 bases lay in between. The CDR3: CASSTSGRQETQYF. In DNA, the CDR3 is TGTGCCAGCTCGACCAGCGGCCGACAAGAGACCCAGTACTTC.